This T cell receptor beta chain was profiled in a study of T cell responses to AZD1222 COVID-19 vaccine. Overall study results and limits: Females made up more of the donors, who were largely white British, and clonal diversity may have come out too low.

TCRdb's table, derived via immunoSEQ multiplex PCR, lists solely in-frame clones and lacks some. The table has tens of thousands of clones, about 88% seen once. This CDR3 contains 15 residues. V shed 2 bases and J shed 7 bases, with 15 bases lying between them. Germline V gives CDR1 SEHNR, CDR2 FQNEAQ (reference sequence). As regards this clone: Its antigen is undetermined.

The sequence derives from an adult in good health. The source was peripheral blood, collected on day 0 of AZD1222 vaccination. The rearrangement uses TRBV7-9 and TRBJ2-1; D uncertain. The DNA for the CDR3 is TGTGCCAGCAGCTTATTTTCGAGTTCTGGGAATGAGCAGTTCTTC. It codes for CASSLFSSSGNEQFF.